The 7 T cell receptor beta chains given below trace back to one sample, sequenced in a study of blood T cell repertoires in COVID-19. The assay was immunoSEQ multiplex PCR, and TCRdb's table has in-frame clones only and misses some. The sample lists 140,000 to 150,000 clones, roughly four fifths occurring once. The specimen was peripheral blood. Receptor source: a human donor with acute or convalescent COVID-19. The donor label of this sample is uncertain.

DNA for the CDR3: TGTGCCACAGAAGACAGGCGCCGTAACTATGGCTACACCTTC. It translates to CATEDRRRNYGYTF. J is TRBJ1-2 and V is TRBV19; D perhaps matches TRBD1 (6 bases). The V and J ends lost 10 bases and 1 base respectively, with 16 bases between them. The CDR3 extends over 14 amino acids. Looked up from germline, CDR1 is LNHDA and CDR2 is SQIVND (reference sequence). The full variable domain, in which reference TRBV19 and TRBJ1-2 provide the parts outside the CDR3, is DGGITQSPKYLFRKEGQNVTLSCEQNLNHDAMYWYRQDPGQGLRLIYYSQIVNDFQKGDIAEGYSVSREKKESFPLTVTSAQKNPTAFYLCATEDRRRNYGYTFGSGTRLTVV.

The J gene is TRBJ1-2, the V gene TRBV19, with 8 positions matching TRBD1. V was clipped by 6 bases and J by 6 bases; unmatched bases: 3. Germline V gene lookup returns CDR1 LNHDA and CDR2 SQIVND (reference sequence). This CDR3 contains 12 residues. The CDR3 coding sequence is TGTGCCAGTAGGCAGGGGGCGAATGGCTACACCTTC. This gives the protein CASRQGANGYTF.

A few counts support this clone. The gene calls are TRBV15 and TRBJ2-1; TRBD1 might be the D (6 bases). Trimming cost V 5 bases and J 3 bases, with 20 bases left between them. Germline assignment: CDR1 LNHNV and CDR2 YYDKDF (reference sequence). The CDR3 runs to 17 residues. The CDR3: CATSQVPGTSNYNEQFF. DNA of the CDR3: TGTGCCACCAGCCAAGTACCCGGGACAAGCAACTACAATGAGCAGTTCTTC. Drawing the rest from reference TRBV15 and TRBJ2-1, the complete variable domain is DAMVIQNPRYQVTQFGKPVTLSCSQTLNHNVMYWYQQKSSQAPKLLFHYYDKDFNNEADTPDNFQSRRPNTSFCFLDIRSPGLGDTAMYLCATSQVPGTSNYNEQFFGPGTRLTVL.

V and J are TRBV30 and TRBJ1-1; 9 bases line up with TRBD1. This CDR3 region has 13 residues. V lost 2 bases and J lost 8; bases outside the gene matches: 6. Per the germline V gene, CDR1 is GTSNPN and CDR2 is SVGIG (reference sequence). CDR3 residues: CAWSPTGGMEAFF. The CDR3 bases are TGTGCCTGGAGTCCGACAGGGGGAATGGAAGCTTTCTTT.

The sample holds one count of this clone. The V gene is TRBV5-1, the J gene TRBJ2-7; D call uncertain. Between the trimmed V and J ends, which lost 0 bases and 3 bases, there was a span of 10 bases. The germline V gene has CDR1 SGHRS and CDR2 YFSETQ. This CDR3 has 14 residues. In DNA, the CDR3 is TGCGCCAGCAGCTTGGGGCAGGAAATCTACGAGCAGTACTTC. Translation gives CASSLGQEIYEQYF.

The J gene is TRBJ2-7, the V gene TRBV11-2, with D possibly matching TRBD2 (6 bases). The CDR3 sequence is 15 residues long. Germline CDR1 SGHAT, CDR2 FQNNGV. Trimming removed 0 bases at V and 4 bases at J, with 13 bases between. The CDR3 DNA reads as TGTGCCAGCAGCTTAGATGGTGTGGGGGGATACGAGCAGTACTTC. Translating gives CASSLDGVGGYEQYF.

The V call is TRBV9, the J call TRBJ1-2, with D possibly TRBD1 on 6 matching bases. Trimming stripped 0 bases from V and 1 base from J, with 7 bases between. Per the germline V gene, CDR1 is SGDLS and CDR2 is YYNGEE. This CDR3 contains 14 residues. CDR3 amino acids: CASSVGTVNYGYTF. CDR3 DNA sequence: TGTGCCAGCAGCGTAGGGACAGTTAACTATGGCTACACCTTC. The full variable domain, its missing parts supplied by reference TRBV9 and TRBJ1-2, is DSGVTQTPKHLITATGQRVTLRCSPRSGDLSVYWYQQSLDQGLQFLIQYYNGEERAKGNILERFSAQQFPDLHSELNLSSLELGDSALYFCASSVGTVNYGYTFGSGTRLTVV.